What follows is one T cell receptor beta chain and its context. This sample is drawn from a study of regulatory T cells in long-lasting Graves disease. The time point: newly diagnosed GD, antithyroid drugs for less than 3 months. Making the TCR library involved RNA that had been extracted from PBMCs. HTBI primers from iRepertoire and Arm-PCR of CDR3 regions yielded the TCR beta libraries. MiXCR, run by TCRdb on the multiplex PCR reads, gives a single entry per CDR3 protein. The data contain hundreds of thousands of distinct CDR3 sequences, approximately 15% of them singletons. These data also featured in a second study, about T cells in Graves' hyperthyroidism and ophthalmopathy. That work adds: Diagnosis relied on clinical symptoms, serum thyroxine and TRAb, thyroid ultrasound and orbital computed tomography. Carried out on the TCR CDR3, a first-round RT-PCR used the HTBI primer set. The model anticipated ophthalmopathy a median around 6 months pre-onset.

Sequences were derived from peripheral blood mononuclear cells (PBMCs), sampled at new diagnosis, from a patient treated with antithyroid drugs. The clonotype originates from a man aged 40-50 years with Graves disease.

This CDR3 reads CASSLSMAGGARETQYF. CDR3 in DNA: TGTGCCAGCAGTTTATCGATGGCCGGGGGCGCCCGTGAGACCCAGTACTTC. This rearrangement joins TRBV27 to TRBJ2-5; D is perhaps TRBD1 or TRBD2 (6 bases each). Germline lookup yields CDR1 MNHEY and CDR2 SMNVEV (reference sequence). V was pared by 0 bases and J by 5 bases, with 19 bases between. The CDR3 spans 17 residues.